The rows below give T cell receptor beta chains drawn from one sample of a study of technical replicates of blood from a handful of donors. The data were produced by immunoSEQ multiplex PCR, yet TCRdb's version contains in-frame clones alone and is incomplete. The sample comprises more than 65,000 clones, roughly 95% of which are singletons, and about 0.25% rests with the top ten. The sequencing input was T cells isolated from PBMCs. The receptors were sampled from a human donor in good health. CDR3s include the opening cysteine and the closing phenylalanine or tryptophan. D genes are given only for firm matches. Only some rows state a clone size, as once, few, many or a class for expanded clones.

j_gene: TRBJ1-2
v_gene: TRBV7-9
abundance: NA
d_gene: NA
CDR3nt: TGTGCCAGCAGCTTATTATTGGAGGATGGCTACACCTTC
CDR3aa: CASSLLLEDGYTF

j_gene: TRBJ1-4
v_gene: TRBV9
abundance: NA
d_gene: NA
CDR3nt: TGTGCCAGCAGCGTTAGTGGAGCAACTAATGAAAAACTGTTTTTT
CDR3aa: CASSVSGATNEKLFF

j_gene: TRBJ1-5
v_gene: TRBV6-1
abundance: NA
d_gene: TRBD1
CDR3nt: TGTGCCAGCAGTGCGTTGGCAGGGGGAGCGGGTTTTCAGCCCCAGCATTTT
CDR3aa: CASSALAGGAGFQPQHF

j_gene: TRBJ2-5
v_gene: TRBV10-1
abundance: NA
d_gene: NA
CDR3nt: TGCGCCAGCAGTGAGGGGCCAACAGAGACCCAGTACTTC
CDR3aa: CASSEGPTETQYF

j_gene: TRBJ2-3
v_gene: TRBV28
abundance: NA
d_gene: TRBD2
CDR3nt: TGTGCCAGCAATTCGGGGTGGGTTGGCGGGAGTACAGATACGCAGTATTTT
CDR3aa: CASNSGWVGGSTDTQYF

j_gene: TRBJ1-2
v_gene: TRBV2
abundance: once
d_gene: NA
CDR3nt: TGTGCCAGCAGAACAGGGCTGACGGGCTATGGCTACACCTTC
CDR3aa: CASRTGLTGYGYTF

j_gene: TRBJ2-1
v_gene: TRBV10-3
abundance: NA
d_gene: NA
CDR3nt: TGTGCCATCAGGGGGCGAGGTTACAATGAGCAGTTCTTC
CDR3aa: CAIRGRGYNEQFF

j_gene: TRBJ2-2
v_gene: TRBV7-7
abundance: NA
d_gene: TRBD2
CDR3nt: TGTGCCAGCAGCCTGGGTCTAGCGGGAGTCGGCACCGGGGAGCTGTTTTTT
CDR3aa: CASSLGLAGVGTGELFF

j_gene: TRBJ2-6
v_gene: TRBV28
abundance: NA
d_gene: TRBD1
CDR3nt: TGTGCCAGCAGTTTTCCCCCAGGGACAGGGGGCTCTGGGGCCAACGTCCTGACTTTC
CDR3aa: CASSFPPGTGGSGANVLTF

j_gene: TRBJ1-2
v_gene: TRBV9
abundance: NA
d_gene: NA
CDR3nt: TGTGCCAGCAGCGTATTGGGGGCGGCCTATGGCTACACCTTC
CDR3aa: CASSVLGAAYGYTF